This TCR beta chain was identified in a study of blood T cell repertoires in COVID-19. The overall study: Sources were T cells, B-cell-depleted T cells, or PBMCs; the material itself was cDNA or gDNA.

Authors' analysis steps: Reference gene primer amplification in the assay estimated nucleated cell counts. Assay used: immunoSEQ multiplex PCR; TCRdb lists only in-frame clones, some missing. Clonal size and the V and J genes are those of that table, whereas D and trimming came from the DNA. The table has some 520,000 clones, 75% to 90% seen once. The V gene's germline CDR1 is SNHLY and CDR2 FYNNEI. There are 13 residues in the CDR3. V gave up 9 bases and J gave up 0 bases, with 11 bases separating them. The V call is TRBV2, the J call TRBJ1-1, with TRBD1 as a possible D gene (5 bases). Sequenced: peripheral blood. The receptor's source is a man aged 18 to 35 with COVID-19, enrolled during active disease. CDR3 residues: CARRGELNTEAFF. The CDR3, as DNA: TGTGCCAGACGGGGGGAATTGAACACTGAAGCTTTCTTT.